These T cell receptor beta chains were read from a single sample in a study of OX40 agonist ivuxolimab in advanced cancers. TCRdb keeps only in-frame clones here, not all; method: immunoSEQ multiplex PCR. Of around 58,000 clones listed, over 80% are singletons. This specimen was CD4+ or CD8+ T cells sorted from blood, taken in a trial of the OX40 agonist ivuxolimab. The receptors stem from an adult with an advanced solid tumor such as melanoma, head and neck, liver or kidney cancer. Both conserved end residues are part of each CDR3. D genes are given only for firm matches. Clone size is given for some rows only: seen once, a few or many times, or a class if the clone is expanded.

.	TRBV9	TRBD2	TRBJ2-1	TGTGCCAGCAGCTCCTACCGGGGACTAGCGGGGACCCACAATGAGCAGTTCTTC	CASSSYRGLAGTHNEQFF
few	TRBV13	.	TRBJ1-6	TGTGCCAGCAGCCCTGGGGGGGTAGGACCCCTCCACTTT	CASSPGGVGPLHF
.	TRBV7-6	.	TRBJ2-5	TGTGCCAGCAGTCCACTAGGACAAGAGACCCAGTACTTC	CASSPLGQETQYF
.	TRBV5-1	.	TRBJ2-1	TGCGCCAGCAGCGCACGACTTCTGAGCTCCTACAATGAGCAGTTCTTC	CASSARLLSSYNEQFF
once	TRBV5-1	.	TRBJ1-4	TGCGCCAGCAGCACTCTCCGACAGGACGGAAGGGGAAAACTGTTTTTT	CASSTLRQDGRGKLFF
few	TRBV5-6	.	TRBJ2-1	TGTGCCAGCAGCTTGTGGAACAGTGTTTACAATGAGCAGTTCTTC	CASSLWNSVYNEQFF
.	TRBV28	.	TRBJ1-4	TGTGCCAGCATGGATAGGTCTTCTGAAAAACTGTTTTTT	CASMDRSSEKLFF
.	TRBV2	TRBD2	TRBJ2-1	TGTGCCAGCACCATCAGGACTAGTGGCAATGAGCAGTTCTTC	CASTIRTSGNEQFF
.	TRBV6-5	TRBD2	TRBJ2-5	TGTGCCAGCAGACTAGCGGGAGCTGCAGAGACCCAGTACTTC	CASRLAGAAETQYF
.	TRBV5-1	.	TRBJ1-1	TGCGCCACCGGGAGAGGTGATGGCACTGAAGCTTTCTTT	CATGRGDGTEAFF
.	TRBV11-3	TRBD1	TRBJ1-5	TGTGCCAGCGGACAGGGTATGGACAATCAGCCCCAGCATTTT	CASGQGMDNQPQHF